This TCR beta chain came from a study of shared clonotypes between healthy human individuals. Of note for this clone: The antigen remains unidentified.

Study-wide results and caveats: Across subsets, estimated richness was generally greater for naive than for memory populations. Clonotype sharing across a few donors was observed for around 4.8% of naive CD4 clonotypes.

The CDR3 totals 16 residues. Per germline, CDR1 SQVTM and CDR2 ANQGSEA. The V segment lost 7 bases and the J segment 4 bases; nucleotides outside the gene matches: 17. All donors were healthy HIV-negative adults lacking recent acute infections or vaccinations. Each cell subset's genomic DNA was divided evenly among several immunoSEQ plates. This table comes from immunoSEQ multiplex PCR, and its TCRdb copy is limited to in-frame clones, with some not included. The sample holds about 700,000 clones, about 74% seen once. The TCR comes from a woman in her 30s in good health. The sequenced sample consisted of memory CD4+ T cells sorted from blood. The subset denotes: CD45RA-negative fraction. The chain employs TRBV29-1 and TRBJ1-2, with 8 positions matching TRBD1. The CDR3 nucleotides read TGCAGCGCAGCTTCCGGGACAGGCCGCGTGGGCTATGGCTACACCTTC. It encodes CSAASGTGRVGYGYTF. The complete variable domain, with remaining parts taken from reference TRBV29-1 and TRBJ1-2, reads SAVISQKPSRDICQRGTSLTIQCQVDSQVTMMFWYRQQPGQSLTLIATANQGSEATYESGFVIDKFPISRPNLTFSTLTVSNMSPEDSSIYLCSAASGTGRVGYGYTFGSGTRLTVV.